The rows below give T cell receptor beta chains drawn from one sample of a study of OX40 agonist ivuxolimab in advanced cancers. Profiled with immunoSEQ multiplex PCR; TCRdb holds only in-frame clones, not every one. The table lists around 80,000 clones, roughly 86% of them singletons, with less than 3% in the top ten. The source material was CD4+ or CD8+ T cells sorted from blood, sampled in a trial of the OX40 agonist ivuxolimab. These receptors were taken from an adult with an advanced solid tumor such as melanoma, head and neck, liver or kidney cancer. The CDR3 runs from the conserved cysteine through the conserved F or W.

CDR3aa: CASSRDGFNQPQHF
v_gene: TRBV18
j_gene: TRBJ1-5

CDR3aa: CASTTRARVGNEQFF
v_gene: TRBV6-5
j_gene: TRBJ2-1

CDR3aa: CASSLDSRTGQETQYF
v_gene: TRBV11-2
j_gene: TRBJ2-5

CDR3aa: CASSQYAYGYTF
v_gene: TRBV4-2
j_gene: TRBJ1-2

CDR3aa: CASSETRGEQFF
v_gene: TRBV6-5
j_gene: TRBJ2-1

CDR3aa: CASSGAGGSQPQHF
v_gene: TRBV19
j_gene: TRBJ1-5

CDR3aa: CASSGQGNEKLFF
v_gene: TRBV5-6
j_gene: TRBJ1-4

CDR3aa: CGSQGAVGYGYTF
v_gene: TRBV28
j_gene: TRBJ1-2

CDR3aa: CASSTPTGDADTQYF
v_gene: TRBV5-1
j_gene: TRBJ2-3

CDR3aa: CASSTDREYEQYF
v_gene: TRBV6-1
j_gene: TRBJ2-7

CDR3aa: CASSLGDRVANEQYF
v_gene: TRBV5-8
j_gene: TRBJ2-7

CDR3aa: CASSFWTGQAYNEQFF
v_gene: TRBV5-6
j_gene: TRBJ2-1

CDR3aa: CASSRGWAGMGTGELFF
v_gene: TRBV5-4
j_gene: TRBJ2-2

CDR3aa: CASSLYGAVSYNEQFF
v_gene: TRBV7-2
j_gene: TRBJ2-1

CDR3aa: CATLPGTNNEKLFF
v_gene: TRBV2
j_gene: TRBJ1-4

CDR3aa: CASSPPTDSYNEQFF
v_gene: TRBV6-6
j_gene: TRBJ2-1

CDR3aa: CASSFTGVSYGYTF
v_gene: TRBV7-9
j_gene: TRBJ1-2

CDR3aa: CASSEGPLRQKSSYEQYF
v_gene: TRBV2
j_gene: TRBJ2-7